One sample yielded the 9 T cell receptor beta chains listed below, sequenced in a study of cytomegalovirus exposure and HLA in healthy donors. PCR primers comprised 60 Vbeta and 13 Jbeta primers. Generated by immunoSEQ multiplex PCR, the TCRdb table keeps only in-frame clones and is missing some. This table has 140,000 to 150,000 clones, 70% to 80% appearing once. Material for sequencing was PBMCs. The receptors were gathered from a woman aged 60-70 years in good health and CMV-seropositive.

V usage is TRBV5-1 and J usage is TRBJ2-5; 11 bases fit TRBD1. CDR1 SGHRS and CDR2 YFSETQ come from the germline V gene. The CDR3 loop spans 15 amino acids. The J segment lost 2 bases and the V segment lost 3 bases, leaving 3 bases of the junction unmatched. Here the CDR3 reads CASSWGTGGQETQYF. In nucleotides, the CDR3 is TGCGCCAGCAGCTGGGGGACAGGGGGTCAAGAGACCCAGTACTTC.

The rearrangement links TRBV10-3 to TRBJ1-5; no definite D call. This CDR3 region has 14 residues. Germline V CDR1 and CDR2: ENHRY, SYGVKD. V lost 6 bases and J 6 bases, leaving 15 bases between the germline ends. The CDR3 loop is CAISMPGNGQPQHF. The DNA for the CDR3 is TGTGCCATCAGCATGCCGGGGAACGGTCAGCCCCAGCATTTT.

The chain combines TRBV5-1 with TRBJ1-2; D ambiguous. The germline V gene encodes CDR1 SGHRS and CDR2 YFSETQ. The CDR3 extends over 13 amino acids. V gave up 0 bases and J gave up 8 bases, with 11 bases separating them. CDR3 sequence reads: CASSLGGFEGYTF. Here the CDR3 DNA reads TGCGCCAGCAGCTTGGGAGGGTTTGAAGGCTACACCTTC.

This clone was seen only a few times. The V call is TRBV4-1, the J call TRBJ2-1; possible D gene TRBD2, 5 bases. Trimming took 4 bases from V and 5 from J, leaving 12 bases between them. There are 14 residues in the CDR3. Germline V CDR1 and CDR2: MGHRA, YSYEKL. The CDR3 DNA sequence: TGCGCCAGCAGCCCGGAGCTAGCAGACAATGAGCAGTTCTTC. Translated, it gives CASSPELADNEQFF.

This clone was observed a handful of times. The chain recombines TRBV6-1 with TRBJ1-5; D not resolved. From germline, CDR1 is MNHNS and CDR2 SASEGT. Trimming took 7 bases from V and 4 from J, leaving 17 bases between them. The CDR3 covers 15 residues. CDR3 nucleotide sequence: TGTGCCAGCAAGGACTGGAATGGCCTAAATCAGCCCCAGCATTTT. This translates into CASKDWNGLNQPQHF.

This chain links TRBV6-1 with TRBJ1-1; D is undetermined. This CDR3 spans 12 amino acids. Germline V lookup: CDR1 MNHNS, CDR2 SASEGT. The germline V and J ends were trimmed by 7 bases and 5 bases, with 11 bases remaining between them. The CDR3 DNA sequence: TGTGCCAGCATGTCTTTCGTGACTGAAGCTTTCTTT. Its translation: CASMSFVTEAFF.

The chain has TRBV6-1 and TRBJ2-7; D is possibly TRBD2 (5 bases). V lost 5 bases, J lost 5 bases, and 7 bases lay in between. Germline V gene lookup returns CDR1 MNHNS and CDR2 SASEGT. There are 11 residues in the CDR3. The CDR3 spells CASSYSDEQYF. The CDR3 DNA follows: TGTGCCAGCAGTTATAGCGACGAGCAGTACTTC.

The chain has TRBV19 and TRBJ2-2, with TRBD2 identical over 9 bases. In germline, CDR1 is LNHDA, CDR2 SQIVND (reference sequence). Trimming removed 8 bases from V and 2 bases from J; junction bases left unmatched: 3. The CDR3 spans 14 residues. The CDR3 sequence: CASGLAGNTGELFF. The CDR3 DNA sequence: TGTGCCAGTGGCCTAGCGGGAAACACCGGGGAGCTGTTTTTT.

The rearrangement links TRBV7-9 to TRBJ1-5; D unclear. The CDR3 contains 15 residues. V dropped 5 bases and J dropped 2 bases, with 13 bases sitting between them. CDR1 and CDR2 (germline): SEHNR, FQNEAQ (reference sequence). The CDR3 nucleotides are TGTGCCAGCAGCCCGGACGGAGGTGGCAATCAGCCCCAGCATTTT. Translation: CASSPDGGGNQPQHF.